This TCR beta chain was sequenced during a study of cytomegalovirus exposure and HLA in healthy donors. The PCR ran on 60 Vbeta and 13 Jbeta primers. The authors' processing: Roughly 11 million shared chains were among the roughly 80 million unique TCR beta chains that a later analysis counted. Measured with immunoSEQ multiplex PCR; TCRdb has only the in-frame clones, and not every one. The DNA gave D and trimming, while V, J and clone size come from that table. The sample holds approximately 110,000 clones, roughly three quarters seen once. Germline V lookup: CDR1 ENHRY, CDR2 SYGVKD. The CDR3 is 17 amino acids. V gave up 2 bases and J gave up 6 bases; unmatched junction bases: 12.

Sequencing was performed on PBMCs. The V call is TRBV10-3, the J call TRBJ1-1, with 10 nucleotides matching TRBD1. This TCR was sampled from a man aged 35-49 years in good health and CMV-seropositive. The chain's CDR3 is CAISEQKGGQGKAEAFF. The CDR3 DNA reads TGTGCCATCAGTGAGCAAAAGGGGGGACAGGGGAAGGCTGAAGCTTTCTTT.